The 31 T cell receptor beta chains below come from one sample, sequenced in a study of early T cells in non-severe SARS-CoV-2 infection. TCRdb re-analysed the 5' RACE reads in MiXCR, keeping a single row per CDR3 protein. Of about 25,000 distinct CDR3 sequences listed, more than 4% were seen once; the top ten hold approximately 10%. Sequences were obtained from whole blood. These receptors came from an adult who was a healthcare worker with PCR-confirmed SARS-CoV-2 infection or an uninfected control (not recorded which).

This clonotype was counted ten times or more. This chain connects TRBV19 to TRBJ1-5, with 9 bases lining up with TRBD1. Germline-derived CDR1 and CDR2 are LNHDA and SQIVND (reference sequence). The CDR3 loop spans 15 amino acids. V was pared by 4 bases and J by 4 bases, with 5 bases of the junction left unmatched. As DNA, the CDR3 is TGTGCCAGTAGTAGGACACAGGGGGCTAATCAGCCCCAGCATTTT. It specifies CASSRTQGANQPQHF.

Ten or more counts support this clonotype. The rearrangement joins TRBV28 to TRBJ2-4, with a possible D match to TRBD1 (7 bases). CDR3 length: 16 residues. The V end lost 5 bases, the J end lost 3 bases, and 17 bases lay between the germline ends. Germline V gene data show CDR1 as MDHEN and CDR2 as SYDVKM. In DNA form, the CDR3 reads TGTGCCAGCAGTCCCGCGGGACAGTCCCGCAAAAACATTCAGTACTTC. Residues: CASSPAGQSRKNIQYF.

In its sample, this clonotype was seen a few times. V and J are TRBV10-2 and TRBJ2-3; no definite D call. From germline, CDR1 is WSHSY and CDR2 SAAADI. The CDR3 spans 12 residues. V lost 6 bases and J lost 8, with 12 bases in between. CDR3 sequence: CASSPSWGTQYF. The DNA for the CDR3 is TGCGCCAGCAGCCCGTCTTGGGGTACGCAGTATTTT.

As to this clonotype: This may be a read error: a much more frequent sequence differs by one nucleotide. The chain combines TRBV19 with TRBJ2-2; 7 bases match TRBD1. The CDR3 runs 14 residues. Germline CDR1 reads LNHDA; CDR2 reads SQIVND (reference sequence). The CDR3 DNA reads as TGTGCCAGTAGAACAGGGGTGAACACCGGGGAGCTGTATTTT. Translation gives CASRTGVNTGELYF.

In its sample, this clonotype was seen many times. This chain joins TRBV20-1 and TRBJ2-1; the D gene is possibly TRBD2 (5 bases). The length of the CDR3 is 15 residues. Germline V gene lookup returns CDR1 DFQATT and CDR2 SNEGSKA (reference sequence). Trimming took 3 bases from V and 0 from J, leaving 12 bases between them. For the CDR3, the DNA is TGCAGTGCTAGTATTCCCGGGGACTCCTACAATGAGCAGTTCTTC. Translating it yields CSASIPGDSYNEQFF.

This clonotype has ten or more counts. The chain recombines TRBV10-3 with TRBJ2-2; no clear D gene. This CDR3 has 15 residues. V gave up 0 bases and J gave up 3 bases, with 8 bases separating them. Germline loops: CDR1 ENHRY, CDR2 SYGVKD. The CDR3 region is CAISESRIYTGELFF. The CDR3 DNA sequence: TGTGCCATCAGTGAGTCGAGGATTTACACCGGGGAGCTGTTTTTT.

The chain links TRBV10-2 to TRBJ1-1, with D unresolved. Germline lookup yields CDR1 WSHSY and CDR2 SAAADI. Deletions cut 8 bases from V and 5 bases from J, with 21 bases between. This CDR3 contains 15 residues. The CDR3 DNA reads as TGCGCCAGCCGCTTCTCGTCTGACTCGGGGACTGAAGCTTTCTTT. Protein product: CASRFSSDSGTEAFF.

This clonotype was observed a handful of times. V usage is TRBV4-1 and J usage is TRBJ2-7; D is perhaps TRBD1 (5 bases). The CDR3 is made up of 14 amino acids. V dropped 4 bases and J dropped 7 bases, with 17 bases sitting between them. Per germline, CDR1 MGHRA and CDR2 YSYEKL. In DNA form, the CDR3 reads TGCGCCAGCAGCCCTCAAATAGGGGCATTTGAGCAGTACTTC. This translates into CASSPQIGAFEQYF.

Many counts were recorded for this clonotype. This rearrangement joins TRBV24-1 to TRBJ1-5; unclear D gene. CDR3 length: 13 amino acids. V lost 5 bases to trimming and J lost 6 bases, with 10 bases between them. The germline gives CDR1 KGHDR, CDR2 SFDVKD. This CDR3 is CATSVGMVQPQHF. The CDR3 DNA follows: TGTGCCACCAGTGTAGGGATGGTTCAGCCCCAGCATTTT.

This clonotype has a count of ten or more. The CDR3 sequence: CASSLNEGTGAYNEQFF. DNA of the CDR3: TGTGCCAGCAGCTTAAACGAGGGAACGGGAGCCTACAATGAGCAGTTCTTC. The rearrangement links TRBV7-6 to TRBJ2-1; tentative D call: TRBD2 (6 bases). The CDR3 covers 17 residues. From germline, CDR1 is SGHVS and CDR2 FNYEAQ. Trimming shortened V by 2 bases and J by 2 bases, and 16 bases separated the two germline ends.

CDR3 residues: CASSFRGANTEAFF. The DNA for the CDR3 is TGTGCCAGCAGCTTCCGGGGGGCGAACACTGAAGCTTTCTTT. The V gene is TRBV11-2, the J gene TRBJ1-1; a weak D match, TRBD1 (6 bases). This CDR3 contains 14 residues. CDR1 is SGHAT, CDR2 FQNNGV, per germline. Trimming removed 3 bases from V and 1 base from J, with 9 bases in between.

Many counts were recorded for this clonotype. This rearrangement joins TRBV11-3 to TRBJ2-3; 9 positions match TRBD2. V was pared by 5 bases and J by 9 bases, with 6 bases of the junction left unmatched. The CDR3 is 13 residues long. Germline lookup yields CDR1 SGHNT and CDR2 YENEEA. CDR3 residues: CASSVTTSGTQYF. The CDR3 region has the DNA TGTGCCAGCAGCGTCACGACTAGCGGAACGCAGTATTTT.

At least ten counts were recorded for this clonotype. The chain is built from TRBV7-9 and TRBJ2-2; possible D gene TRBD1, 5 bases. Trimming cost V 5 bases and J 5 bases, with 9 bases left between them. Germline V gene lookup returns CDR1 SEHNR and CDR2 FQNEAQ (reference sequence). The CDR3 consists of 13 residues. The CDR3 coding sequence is TGTGCCAGCAGCCCCCAGGGAACCGGGGAGCTGTTTTTT. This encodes CASSPQGTGELFF.

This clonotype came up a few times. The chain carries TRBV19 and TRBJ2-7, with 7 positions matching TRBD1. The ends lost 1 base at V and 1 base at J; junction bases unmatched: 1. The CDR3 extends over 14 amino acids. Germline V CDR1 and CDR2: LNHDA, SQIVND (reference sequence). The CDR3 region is CASSIGQGSYEQYF. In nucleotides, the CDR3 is TGTGCCAGTAGTATAGGACAGGGATCCTACGAGCAGTACTTC. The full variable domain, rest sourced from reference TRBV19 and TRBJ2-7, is DGGITQSPKYLFRKEGQNVTLSCEQNLNHDAMYWYRQDPGQGLRLIYYSQIVNDFQKGDIAEGYSVSREKKESFPLTVTSAQKNPTAFYLCASSIGQGSYEQYFGPGTRLTVT.

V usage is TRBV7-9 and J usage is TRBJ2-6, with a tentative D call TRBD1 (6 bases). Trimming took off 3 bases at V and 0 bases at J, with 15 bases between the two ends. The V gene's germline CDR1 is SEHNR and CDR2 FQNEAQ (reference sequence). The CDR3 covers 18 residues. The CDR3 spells CASSLGAGAYSGANVLTF. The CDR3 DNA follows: TGTGCCAGCAGCTTGGGGGCAGGGGCCTACTCTGGGGCCAACGTCCTGACTTTC.

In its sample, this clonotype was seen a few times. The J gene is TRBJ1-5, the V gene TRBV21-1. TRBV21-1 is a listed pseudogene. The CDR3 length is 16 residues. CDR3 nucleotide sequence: TGTGCCAGCAGCAAAGCAGGCCGTAGGGACAATCAGCCCCAGCATTTT. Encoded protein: CASSKAGRRDNQPQHF.

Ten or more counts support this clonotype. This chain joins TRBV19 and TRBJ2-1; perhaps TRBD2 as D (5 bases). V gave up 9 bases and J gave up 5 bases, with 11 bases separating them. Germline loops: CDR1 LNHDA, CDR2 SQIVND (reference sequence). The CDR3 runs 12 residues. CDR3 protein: CASSDWNNEQFF. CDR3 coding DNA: TGTGCCAGCTCGGACTGGAACAATGAGCAGTTCTTC.

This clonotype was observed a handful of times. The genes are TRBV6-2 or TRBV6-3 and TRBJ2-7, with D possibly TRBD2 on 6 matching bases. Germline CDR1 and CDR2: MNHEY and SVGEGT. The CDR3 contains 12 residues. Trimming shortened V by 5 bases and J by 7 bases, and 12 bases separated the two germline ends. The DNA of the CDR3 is TGTGCCAGCAGTCTCCCGGGACTGGAGCAGTACTTC. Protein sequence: CASSLPGLEQYF.

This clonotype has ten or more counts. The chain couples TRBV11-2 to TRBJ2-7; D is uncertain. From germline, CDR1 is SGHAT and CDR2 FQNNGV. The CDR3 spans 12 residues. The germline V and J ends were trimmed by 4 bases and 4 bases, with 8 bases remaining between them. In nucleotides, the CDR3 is TGTGCCAGCAGCTCGGTGGGGTACGAGCAGTACTTC. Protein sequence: CASSSVGYEQYF.

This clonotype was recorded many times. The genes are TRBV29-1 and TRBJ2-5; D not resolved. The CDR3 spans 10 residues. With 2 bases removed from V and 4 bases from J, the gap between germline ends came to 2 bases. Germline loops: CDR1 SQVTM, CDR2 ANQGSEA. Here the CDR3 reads CSVESETQYF. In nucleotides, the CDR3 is TGCAGCGTTGAATCAGAGACCCAGTACTTC.

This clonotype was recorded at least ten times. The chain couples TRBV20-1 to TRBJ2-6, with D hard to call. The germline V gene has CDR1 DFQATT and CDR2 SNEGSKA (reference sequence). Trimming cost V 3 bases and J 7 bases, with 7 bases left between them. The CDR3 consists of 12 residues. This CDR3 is CSASGPANVLTF. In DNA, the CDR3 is TGCAGTGCTAGCGGGCCTGCCAACGTCCTGACTTTC.

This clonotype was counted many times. The CDR3 region is CASSLVGGGYGYTF. CDR3 sequence (DNA): TGTGCCAGCAGCTTAGTAGGGGGAGGCTATGGCTACACCTTC. This chain uses TRBV7-9 with TRBJ1-2, with a possible D match to TRBD1 (6 bases). This CDR3 has 14 residues. In germline, CDR1 is SEHNR, CDR2 FQNEAQ (reference sequence). Trimming took 1 base from V and 4 from J, leaving 10 bases between them.

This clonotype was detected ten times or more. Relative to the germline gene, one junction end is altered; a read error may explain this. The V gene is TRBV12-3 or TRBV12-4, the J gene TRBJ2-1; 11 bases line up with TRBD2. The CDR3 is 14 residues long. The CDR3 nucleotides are TGTGCCAGCAGTCTAGCGGGAGGTTACAATGAGCAGTTCTTC. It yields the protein CASSLAGGYNEQFF.

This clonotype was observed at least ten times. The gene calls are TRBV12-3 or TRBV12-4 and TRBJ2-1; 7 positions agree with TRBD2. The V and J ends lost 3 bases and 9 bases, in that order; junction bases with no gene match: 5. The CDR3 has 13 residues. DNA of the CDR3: TGTGCCAGCAGTTTCTTGCGGGAGAGTGAGCAGTTCTTC. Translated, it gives CASSFLRESEQFF.

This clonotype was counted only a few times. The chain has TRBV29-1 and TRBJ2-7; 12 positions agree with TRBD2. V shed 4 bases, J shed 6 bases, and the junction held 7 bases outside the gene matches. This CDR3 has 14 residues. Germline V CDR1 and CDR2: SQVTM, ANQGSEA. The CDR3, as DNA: TGCAGCGTTGTGACTAGCGGGGGTATCACCGAGCAGTACTTC. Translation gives CSVVTSGGITEQYF.

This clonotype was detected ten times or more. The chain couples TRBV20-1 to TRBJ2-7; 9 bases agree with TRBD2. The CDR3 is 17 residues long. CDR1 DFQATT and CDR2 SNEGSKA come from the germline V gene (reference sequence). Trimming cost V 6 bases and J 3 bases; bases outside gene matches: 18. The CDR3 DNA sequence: TGCAGTGCAGACACTAGACCCGGGACTAGCCTACACTACGAGCAGTACTTC. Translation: CSADTRPGTSLHYEQYF.

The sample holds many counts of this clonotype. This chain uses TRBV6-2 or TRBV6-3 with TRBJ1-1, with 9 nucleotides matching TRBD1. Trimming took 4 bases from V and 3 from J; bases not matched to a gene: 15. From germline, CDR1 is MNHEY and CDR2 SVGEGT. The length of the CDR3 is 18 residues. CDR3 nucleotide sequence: TGTGCCAGCAGTTCCCCCCTCCACAGGGGGCGTTGGGACACTGAAGCTTTCTTT. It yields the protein CASSSPLHRGRWDTEAFF.

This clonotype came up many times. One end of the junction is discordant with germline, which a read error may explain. CDR3: CASSLIVRENPGELFF. The CDR3 DNA follows: TGTGCCAGCAGCTTAATAGTGCGGGAGAACCCCGGGGAGCTGTTTTTT. The rearrangement uses TRBV7-3 and TRBJ2-2; 7 positions match TRBD2. Germline V gene sequence: CDR1 SGHTA, CDR2 FQGTGA. The CDR3 loop spans 16 amino acids.

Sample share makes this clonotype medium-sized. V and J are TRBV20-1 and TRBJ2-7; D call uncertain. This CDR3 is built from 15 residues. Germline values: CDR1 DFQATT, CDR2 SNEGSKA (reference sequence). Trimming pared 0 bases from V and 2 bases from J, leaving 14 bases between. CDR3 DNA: TGCAGTGCTAGAGATCGCTCCCAGAGTGCCTACGAGCAGTACTTC. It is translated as CSARDRSQSAYEQYF.

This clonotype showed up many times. This CDR3 reads CASSPITGSEQFF. CDR3 nucleotide sequence: TGTGCCAGCAGCCCTATCACAGGGTCTGAGCAGTTCTTC. V and J are TRBV11-2 and TRBJ2-1, with D possibly TRBD1 on 6 matching bases. This CDR3 is 13 amino acids long. Germline V gene lookup returns CDR1 SGHAT and CDR2 FQNNGV. Trimming pared 5 bases from V and 9 bases from J, leaving 14 bases between.

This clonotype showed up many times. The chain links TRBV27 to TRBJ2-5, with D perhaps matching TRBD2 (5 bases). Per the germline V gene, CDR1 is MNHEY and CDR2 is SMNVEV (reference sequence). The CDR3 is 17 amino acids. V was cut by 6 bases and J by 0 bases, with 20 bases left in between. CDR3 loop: CASSPPGMNLHQETQYF. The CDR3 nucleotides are TGTGCCAGCAGCCCCCCCGGGATGAACCTACACCAAGAGACCCAGTACTTC.